Described below is a single T cell receptor (beta chain) sequence and its context. Its antigen is not identified. Profiled with immunoSEQ multiplex PCR; TCRdb holds only in-frame clones, not every one. The sample carries more than 2,000,000 clones, over 85% recorded once. The CDR3 is 16 amino acids. Germline V gene data show CDR1 as SGHTS and CDR2 as YDEGEE. Between the trimmed V and J ends, which lost 3 bases and 0 bases, there was a span of 13 bases. This sample stems from a study of shared clonotypes between healthy human individuals. General study findings and limits: Sharing across a few donors was seen in 4.5% to 5.5% of naive CD4 clonotypes. Apart from blood, nothing was sampled; tissue repertoires likely differ.

This sequence was found in a man younger than 35 in good health. Some clones in this sample may be carry-over from other donors' samples. V usage is TRBV5-8 and J usage is TRBJ1-5; D is perhaps TRBD1 (5 bases). Sequenced: naive CD4+ T cells from PBMCs. The subset is: CD45RA+ positively selected. The CDR3 nucleotides read TGTGCCAGCAGCTCGGGGACCGGGCATAGCAATCAGCCCCAGCATTTT. Translating it yields CASSSGTGHSNQPQHF.